This TCR beta chain was retrieved from a study of shared clonotypes between healthy human individuals. In the study overall: A donor's plate count was three for CD4 naive and three for CD4 memory; CD8 naive had two and CD8 memory one. Notes on the study in general: Expectations were that clonotype sharing among donors would be affected by sequencing depth. Relative to clonotypes present in all four donors, those not shared had lower generation probabilities.

In the case of this clone: Its antigen is not identified.

The J segment lost 7 bases and the V segment lost 6 bases, leaving 5 bases of the junction unmatched. Germline V gene lookup returns CDR1 MNHNY and CDR2 SVGAGI (reference sequence). This CDR3 has 14 residues. Profiling relied on immunoSEQ multiplex PCR, and the TCRdb table lists in-frame clones only, not all of them. This table has some 2 million clones, over 85% appearing once. The specimen sequenced was naive CD4+ T cells sorted from blood. Subset here: CD45RA+ positively selected. The chain uses TRBV6-6 and TRBJ1-6, with 8 nucleotides matching TRBD1. This receptor was taken from a man younger than 35 in good health. CDR3 residues: CASRGQELNSPLHF. CDR3 sequence (DNA): TGTGCCAGCAGGGGACAGGAATTAAATTCACCCCTCCACTTT.